These 18 T cell receptor beta chains were all obtained from the same sample, sequenced in a study of cytomegalovirus exposure and HLA in healthy donors. The PCR contained 60 Vbeta and 13 Jbeta primers. Data came from immunoSEQ multiplex PCR; TCRdb stores just in-frame clones and leaves some out. In the table there are about 200,000 clones, more than 60% of which are singletons. Sequenced sample: PBMCs. These receptors came from a woman in her twenties or thirties in good health and CMV-seropositive.

The chain employs TRBV27 and TRBJ1-1; no clear D. V was cut by 7 bases and J by 5 bases, with 14 bases left in between. CDR1 is MNHEY and CDR2 is SMNVEV in the germline V gene (reference sequence). This CDR3 spans 13 amino acids. CDR3 protein: CASKTNRETEAFF. The CDR3, as DNA: TGTGCCAGCAAAACCAATAGGGAGACTGAAGCTTTCTTT.

The rearrangement joins TRBV7-2 to TRBJ1-4, with D unclear. Germline loops: CDR1 SGHTA, CDR2 FQGNSA. Trimming took 1 base from V and 12 from J, leaving 12 bases between them. This CDR3 comprises 13 residues. The DNA for the CDR3 is TGTGCCAGCAGCTTAGGGGCCCCCAGACAACTGTTTTTT. It encodes CASSLGAPRQLFF.

The chain couples TRBV7-3 to TRBJ1-6; the match to TRBD1 covers 8 bases. V lost 5 bases and J lost 13; bases outside the gene matches: 7. The CDR3 sequence is 13 residues long. Germline V lookup: CDR1 SGHTA, CDR2 FQGTGA. Written as DNA, the CDR3 is TGTGCCAGCAGCGCCGGACAGGGTTCTCCCCTCCACTTT. Translated: CASSAGQGSPLHF.

The CDR3 is CASSDRGQSNQPQHF. The CDR3 bases are TGTGCCAGCAGTGACAGGGGGCAAAGCAATCAGCCCCAGCATTTT. The chain uses TRBV2 and TRBJ1-5; TRBD1 matches at 8 bases. CDR3 length: 15 residues. With V trimmed by 3 bases and J by 1 base, 2 bases remained unmatched. Germline loops: CDR1 SNHLY, CDR2 FYNNEI.

This clone was seen a single time. The chain uses TRBV13 and TRBJ2-1, with TRBD2 identical over 13 bases. V lost 6 bases to trimming and J lost 6 bases; unmatched junction nucleotides: 11. The CDR3 is 17 amino acids. Per germline, CDR1 PRHDT and CDR2 FYEKMQ (reference sequence). The CDR3: CASSQRLAGGVGNEQFF. The CDR3 region has the DNA TGTGCCAGCAGTCAGCGACTAGCGGGAGGAGTAGGCAATGAGCAGTTCTTC.

The chain is built from TRBV30 and TRBJ2-5; no definite D call. The V gene's germline CDR1 is GTSNPN and CDR2 SVGIG (reference sequence). V was clipped by 3 bases and J by 2 bases, with 7 bases between them. The CDR3 has 12 residues. CDR3 DNA: TGTGCCTGGAGGAGGCGGCAAGAGACCCAGTACTTC. Its protein is CAWRRRQETQYF.

Comment on this clone: A junction boundary mismatches the germline segment, possibly from a read error. The chain is built from TRBV5-4 and TRBJ1-1; 7 bases align to TRBD1. The V gene's germline CDR1 is SGHNT and CDR2 YYREEE (reference sequence). There are 16 residues in the CDR3. DNA of the CDR3: TGTGCCAGCAGGCCTGTTGGGACAGCTATGAACACTGAAACTTTCTTT. Translation: CASRPVGTAMNTETFF.

CDR3 protein: CASSQDIMTRAHDTQYF. CDR3 nucleotides: TGTGCCAGCAGCCAAGATATTATGACACGAGCACATGATACGCAGTATTTT. The chain carries TRBV4-2 and TRBJ2-3; no reliable D call. The CDR3 extends over 17 amino acids. Germline CDR1 LGHNA, CDR2 YNFKEQ. V was trimmed by 0 bases and J by 6 bases, leaving 19 bases between them.

The V call is TRBV11-2, the J call TRBJ2-5, with D tentatively TRBD1 (6 bases). V shed 5 bases and J shed 2 bases, with 15 bases lying between them. Germline values: CDR1 SGHAT, CDR2 FQNNGV. The CDR3 runs 15 residues. CDR3 DNA sequence: TGTGCCAGCAGCCCCGAAGGACAGAGACAAGAGACCCAGTACTTC. Translated, it gives CASSPEGQRQETQYF.

CDR3 nucleotides: TGTGCCAGCAGCTATGGAGGGACTGAATCGCCCCAGCATTTT. Translating it yields CASSYGGTESPQHF. V and J are TRBV7-2 and TRBJ1-5, with D possibly being TRBD1 (5 bases). Germline V CDR1 and CDR2: SGHTA, FQGNSA. Trimming removed 4 bases from V and 9 bases from J, with 16 bases in between. The CDR3 extends over 14 amino acids.

The V gene is TRBV29-1, the J gene TRBJ2-3; D gene uncertain. CDR1 and CDR2 (germline): SQVTM, ANQGSEA. V lost 4 bases and J lost 2, with 7 bases in between. The CDR3 consists of 12 residues. The CDR3 sequence is CSVGRSTDTQYF. In DNA, the CDR3 is TGCAGCGTTGGCCGGTCCACAGATACGCAGTATTTT.

The J gene is TRBJ2-1, the V gene TRBV27; 14 bases line up with TRBD2. The J segment lost 9 bases and the V segment lost 2 bases, leaving 6 bases of the junction unmatched. This CDR3 spans 16 amino acids. Germline V gene sequence: CDR1 MNHEY, CDR2 SMNVEV (reference sequence). Written as DNA, the CDR3 is TGTGCCAGCAGTTTACTCAGGACTAGCGGGAGGAGTGAGCAGTTCTTC. Translation gives CASSLLRTSGRSEQFF.

The rearrangement joins TRBV7-2 to TRBJ2-7; 9 nucleotides line up with TRBD1. Germline assignment: CDR1 SGHTA and CDR2 FQGNSA. The J segment lost 2 bases and the V segment lost 5 bases, leaving 4 bases of the junction unmatched. This CDR3 region has 14 residues. The CDR3 nucleotides are TGTGCCAGCAGCCCGTGGACAGGGGCCTACGAGCAGTACTTC. As protein: CASSPWTGAYEQYF.

V is TRBV28 and J is TRBJ2-5, with 7 positions matching TRBD2. The V and J ends lost 4 bases and 2 bases, in that order; junction bases with no gene match: 1. The CDR3 has 13 amino acids. The germline gives CDR1 MDHEN, CDR2 SYDVKM. The CDR3 reads CASSWTSQETQYF. For the CDR3, the DNA is TGTGCCAGCAGTTGGACTAGTCAAGAGACCCAGTACTTC.

The sample holds a few counts of this clone. The V gene is TRBV7-2, the J gene TRBJ1-4, with a possible D match to TRBD1 (6 bases). Germline assignment: CDR1 SGHTA and CDR2 FQGNSA. The CDR3 runs 19 residues. Trimming took off 5 bases at V and 5 bases at J, with 27 bases between the two ends. The CDR3 nucleotides are TGTGCCAGCAGCCAACAGCAACGGGGGGCGATAAGAGGAAATGAAAAACTGTTTTTT. This gives the protein CASSQQQRGAIRGNEKLFF.

The chain couples TRBV18 to TRBJ1-5; D not resolved. CDR1 is KGHSH and CDR2 is LQKENI in the germline V gene. The CDR3 has 13 amino acids. V gave up 4 bases and J gave up 5 bases, with 9 bases separating them. The CDR3 region has the DNA TGTGCCAGCTCACTCGGGAGGGATCAGCCCCAGCATTTT. Its protein product is CASSLGRDQPQHF.

This clone came up a few times. The chain couples TRBV28 to TRBJ1-1; the match to TRBD1 covers 8 bases. Germline V gives CDR1 MDHEN, CDR2 SYDVKM. The CDR3 is 14 residues long. Trimming took 6 bases from V and 4 from J; bases not matched to a gene: 7. In DNA, the CDR3 is TGTGCCAGCAGCCGGACAGGGCGAGGCACTGAAGCTTTCTTT. Encoded protein: CASSRTGRGTEAFF.

The chain is built from TRBV28 and TRBJ2-1, with D possibly being TRBD2 (7 bases). Germline V CDR1 and CDR2: MDHEN, SYDVKM. Trimming pared 4 bases from V and 0 bases from J, leaving 13 bases between. The CDR3 spans 16 residues. The CDR3 protein is CASSYGGGHSYNEQFF. CDR3 DNA sequence: TGTGCCAGCAGTTACGGCGGGGGCCACTCCTACAATGAGCAGTTCTTC.